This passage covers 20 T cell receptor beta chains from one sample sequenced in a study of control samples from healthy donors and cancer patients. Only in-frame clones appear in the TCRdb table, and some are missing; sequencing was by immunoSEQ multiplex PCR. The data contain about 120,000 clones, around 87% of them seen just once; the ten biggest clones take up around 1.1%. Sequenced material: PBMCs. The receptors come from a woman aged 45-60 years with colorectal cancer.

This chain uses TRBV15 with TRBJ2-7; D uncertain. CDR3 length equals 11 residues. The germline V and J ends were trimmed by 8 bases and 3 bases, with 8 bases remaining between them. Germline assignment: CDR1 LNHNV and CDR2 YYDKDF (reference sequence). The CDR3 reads CATSSGYEQYF. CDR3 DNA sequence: TGTGCCACCTCGAGTGGCTACGAGCAGTACTTC.

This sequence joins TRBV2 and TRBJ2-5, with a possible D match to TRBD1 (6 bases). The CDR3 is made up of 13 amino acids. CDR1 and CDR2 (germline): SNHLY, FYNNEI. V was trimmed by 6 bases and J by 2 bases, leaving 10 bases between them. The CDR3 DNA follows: TGTGCCAGCAGGCCGGACAGTCAAGAGACCCAGTACTTC. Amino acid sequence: CASRPDSQETQYF.

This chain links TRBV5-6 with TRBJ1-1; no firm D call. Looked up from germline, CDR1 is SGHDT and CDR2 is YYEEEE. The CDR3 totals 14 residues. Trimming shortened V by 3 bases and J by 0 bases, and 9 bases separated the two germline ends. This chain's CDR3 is CASSSGRLNTEAFF. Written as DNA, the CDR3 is TGTGCCAGCAGCTCTGGAAGACTGAACACTGAAGCTTTCTTT.

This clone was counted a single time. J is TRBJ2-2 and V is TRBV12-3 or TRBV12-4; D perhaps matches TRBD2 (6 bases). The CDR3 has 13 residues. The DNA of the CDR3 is TGTGCATCCTGGGGGGAGGTCACCGGGGAGCTGTTTTTT. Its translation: CASWGEVTGELFF.

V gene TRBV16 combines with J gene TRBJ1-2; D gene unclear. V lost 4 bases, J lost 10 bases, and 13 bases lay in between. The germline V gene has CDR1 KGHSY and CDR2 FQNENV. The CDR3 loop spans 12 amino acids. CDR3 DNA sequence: TGTGCCAGCAGCCCATTTACGCGTCACTACACCTTC. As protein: CASSPFTRHYTF.

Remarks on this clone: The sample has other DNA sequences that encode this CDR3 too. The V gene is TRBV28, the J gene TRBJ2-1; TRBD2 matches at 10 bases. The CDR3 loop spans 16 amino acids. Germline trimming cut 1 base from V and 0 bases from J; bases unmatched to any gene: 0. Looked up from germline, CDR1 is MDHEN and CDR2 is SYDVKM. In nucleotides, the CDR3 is TGTGCCAGCAGTTTATCTAGCGGGAGCTCCTACAATGAGCAGTTCTTC. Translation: CASSLSSGSSYNEQFF.

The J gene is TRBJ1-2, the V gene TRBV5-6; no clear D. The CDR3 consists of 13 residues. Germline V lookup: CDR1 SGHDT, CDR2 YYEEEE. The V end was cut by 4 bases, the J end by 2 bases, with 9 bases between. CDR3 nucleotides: TGTGCCAGCAGCCCGTCCAGGAACTATGGCTACACCTTC. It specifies CASSPSRNYGYTF.

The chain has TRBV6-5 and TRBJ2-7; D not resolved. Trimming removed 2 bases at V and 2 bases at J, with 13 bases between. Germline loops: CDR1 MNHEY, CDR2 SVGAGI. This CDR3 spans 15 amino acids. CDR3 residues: CASSYAASSPYEQYF. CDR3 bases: TGTGCCAGCAGTTACGCTGCCTCTAGTCCCTACGAGCAGTACTTC.

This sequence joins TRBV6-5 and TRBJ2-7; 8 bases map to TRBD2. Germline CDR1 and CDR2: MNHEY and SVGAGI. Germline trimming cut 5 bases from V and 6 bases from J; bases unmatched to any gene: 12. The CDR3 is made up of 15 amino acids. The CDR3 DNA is TGTGCCAGCAGTCCTCTTTGGACTAGCATCGGCGAGCAGTACTTC. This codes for CASSPLWTSIGEQYF.

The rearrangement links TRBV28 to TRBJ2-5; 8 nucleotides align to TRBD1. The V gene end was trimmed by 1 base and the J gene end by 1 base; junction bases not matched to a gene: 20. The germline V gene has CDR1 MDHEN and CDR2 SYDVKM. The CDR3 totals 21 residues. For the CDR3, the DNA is TGTGCCAGCAGTTTATCTCTCATCGTGGCAGGGGGCGCGTTGCCCCAAGAGACCCAGTACTTC. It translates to CASSLSLIVAGGALPQETQYF. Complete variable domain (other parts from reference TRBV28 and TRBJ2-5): DVKVTQSSRYLVKRTGEKVFLECVQDMDHENMFWYRQDPGLGLRLIYFSYDVKMKEKGDIPEGYSVSREKKERFSLILESASTNQTSMYLCASSLSLIVAGGALPQETQYFGPGTRLLVL.

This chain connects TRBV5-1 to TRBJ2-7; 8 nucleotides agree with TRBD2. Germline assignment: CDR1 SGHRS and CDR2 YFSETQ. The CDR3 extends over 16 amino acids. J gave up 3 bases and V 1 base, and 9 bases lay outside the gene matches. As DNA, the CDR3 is TGCGCCAGCAGCTTGCGCGAACTAGCGGTGAACTACGAGCAGTACTTC. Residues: CASSLRELAVNYEQYF.

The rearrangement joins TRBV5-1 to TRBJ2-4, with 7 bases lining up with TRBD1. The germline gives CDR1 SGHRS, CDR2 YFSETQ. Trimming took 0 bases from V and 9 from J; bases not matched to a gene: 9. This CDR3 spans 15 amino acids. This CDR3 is CASSLEATGMGIQYF. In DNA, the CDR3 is TGCGCCAGCAGCTTGGAGGCGACAGGGATGGGCATTCAGTACTTC.

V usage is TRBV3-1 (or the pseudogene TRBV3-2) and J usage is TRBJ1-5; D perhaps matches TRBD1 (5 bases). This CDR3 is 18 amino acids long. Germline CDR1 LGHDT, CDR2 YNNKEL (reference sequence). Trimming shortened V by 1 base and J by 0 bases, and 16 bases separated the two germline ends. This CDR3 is CASSQGDLMGYSNQPQHF. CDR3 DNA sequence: TGTGCCAGCAGCCAAGGGGACCTAATGGGGTATAGCAATCAGCCCCAGCATTTT.

The CDR3 reads CASSQRTFSPYEQYF. CDR3 bases: TGTGCCAGCAGCCAAAGGACTTTTTCCCCCTACGAGCAGTACTTC. This sequence joins TRBV3-1 (or the pseudogene TRBV3-2) and TRBJ2-7; D might be TRBD2 (5 bases). V was cut by 2 bases and J by 2 bases, with 13 bases left in between. In germline, CDR1 is LGHDT, CDR2 YNNKEL (reference sequence). This CDR3 contains 15 residues.

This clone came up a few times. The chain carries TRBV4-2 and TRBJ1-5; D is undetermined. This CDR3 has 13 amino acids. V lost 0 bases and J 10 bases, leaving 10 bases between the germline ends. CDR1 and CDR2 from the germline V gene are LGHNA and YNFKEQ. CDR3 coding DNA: TGTGCCAGCAGCCAAGATCGGAGTTTACCCCAGCATTTT. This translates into CASSQDRSLPQHF.

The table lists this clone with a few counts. The CDR3 protein is CAWSNGRANTEAFF. DNA of the CDR3: TGTGCCTGGTCAAATGGACGGGCGAACACTGAAGCTTTCTTT. This rearrangement joins TRBV30 to TRBJ1-1; D gene unclear. The V end lost 5 bases, the J end lost 1 base, and 14 bases lay between the germline ends. This CDR3 spans 14 amino acids. In germline, CDR1 is GTSNPN, CDR2 SVGIG (reference sequence). Complete variable domain (other parts from reference TRBV30 and TRBJ1-1): SQTIHQWPATLVQPVGSPLSLECTVEGTSNPNLYWYRQAAGRGLQLLFYSVGIGQISSEVPQNLSASRPQDRQFILSSKKLLLSDSGFYLCAWSNGRANTEAFFGQGTRLTVV.

The CDR3 is CATAGQGPGALYNEQFF. CDR3 coding DNA: TGTGCCACCGCGGGGCAGGGTCCGGGAGCGCTTTACAATGAGCAGTTCTTC. This chain joins TRBV10-3 and TRBJ2-1; possibly TRBD2 for D (6 bases). Germline V gene data show CDR1 as ENHRY and CDR2 as SYGVKD. The CDR3 has 17 residues. Trimming cost V 10 bases and J 4 bases, with 26 bases left between them.

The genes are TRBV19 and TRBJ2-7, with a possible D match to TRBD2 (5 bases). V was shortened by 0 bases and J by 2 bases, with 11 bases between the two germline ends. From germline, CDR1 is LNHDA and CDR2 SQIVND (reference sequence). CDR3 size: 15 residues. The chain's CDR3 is CASSIDGGWAYEQYF. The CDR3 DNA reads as TGTGCCAGTAGTATAGACGGCGGGTGGGCCTACGAGCAGTACTTC. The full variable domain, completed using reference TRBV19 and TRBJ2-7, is DGGITQSPKYLFRKEGQNVTLSCEQNLNHDAMYWYRQDPGQGLRLIYYSQIVNDFQKGDIAEGYSVSREKKESFPLTVTSAQKNPTAFYLCASSIDGGWAYEQYFGPGTRLTVT.

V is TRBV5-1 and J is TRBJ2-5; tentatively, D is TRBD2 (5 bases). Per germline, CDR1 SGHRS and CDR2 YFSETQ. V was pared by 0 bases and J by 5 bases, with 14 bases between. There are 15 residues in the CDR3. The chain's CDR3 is CASSLVTGTSETQYF. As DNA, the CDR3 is TGCGCCAGCAGCTTGGTTACGGGAACGTCGGAGACCCAGTACTTC.

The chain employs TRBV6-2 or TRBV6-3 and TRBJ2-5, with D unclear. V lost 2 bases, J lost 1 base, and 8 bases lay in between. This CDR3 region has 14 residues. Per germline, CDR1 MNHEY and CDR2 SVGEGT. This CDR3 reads CASSYESLQETQYF. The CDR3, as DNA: TGTGCCAGCAGTTACGAGTCTCTCCAAGAGACCCAGTACTTC.